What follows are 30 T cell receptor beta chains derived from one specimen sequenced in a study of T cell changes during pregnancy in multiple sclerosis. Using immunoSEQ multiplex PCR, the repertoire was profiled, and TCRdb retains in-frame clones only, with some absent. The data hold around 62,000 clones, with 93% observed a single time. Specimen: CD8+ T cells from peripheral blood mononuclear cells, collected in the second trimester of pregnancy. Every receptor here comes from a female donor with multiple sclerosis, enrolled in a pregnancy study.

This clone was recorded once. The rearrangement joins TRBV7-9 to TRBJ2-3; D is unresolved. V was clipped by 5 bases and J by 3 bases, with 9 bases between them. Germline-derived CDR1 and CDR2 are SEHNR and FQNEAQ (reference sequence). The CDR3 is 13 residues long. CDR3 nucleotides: TGTGCCAGCAGCCCCCCGGTGACAGATACGCAGTATTTT. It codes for CASSPPVTDTQYF. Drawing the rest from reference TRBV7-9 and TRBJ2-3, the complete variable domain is DTGVSQNPRHKITKRGQNVTFRCDPISEHNRLYWYRQTLGQGPEFLTYFQNEAQLEKSRLLSDRFSAERPKGSFSTLEIQRTEQGDSAMYLCASSPPVTDTQYFGPGTRLTVL.

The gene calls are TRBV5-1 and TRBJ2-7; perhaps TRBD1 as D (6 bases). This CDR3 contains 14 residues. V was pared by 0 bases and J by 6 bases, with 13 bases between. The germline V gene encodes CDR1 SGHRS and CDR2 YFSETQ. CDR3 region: CASSLGDTASEQYF. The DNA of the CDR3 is TGCGCCAGCAGCTTGGGGGACACGGCCTCCGAGCAGTACTTC. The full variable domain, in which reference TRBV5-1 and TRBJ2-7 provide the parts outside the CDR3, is KAGVTQTPRYLIKTRGQQVTLSCSPISGHRSVSWYQQTPGQGLQFLFEYFSETQRNKGNFPGRFSGRQFSNSRSEMNVSTLELGDSALYLCASSLGDTASEQYFGPGTRLTVT.

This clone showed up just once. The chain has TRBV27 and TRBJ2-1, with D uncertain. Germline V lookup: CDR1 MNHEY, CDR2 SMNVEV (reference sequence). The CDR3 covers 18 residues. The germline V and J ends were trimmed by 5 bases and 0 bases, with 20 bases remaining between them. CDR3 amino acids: CASSPQDLDPSSYNEQFF. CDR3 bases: TGTGCCAGCAGTCCCCAAGACCTAGACCCAAGCTCCTACAATGAGCAGTTCTTC.

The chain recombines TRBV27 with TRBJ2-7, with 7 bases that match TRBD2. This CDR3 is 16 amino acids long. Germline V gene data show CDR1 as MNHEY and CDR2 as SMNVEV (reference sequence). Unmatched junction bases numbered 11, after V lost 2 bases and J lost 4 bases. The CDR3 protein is CASSLRGGSSPYEQYF. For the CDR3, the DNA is TGTGCCAGCAGTTTAAGGGGCGGGAGCTCTCCGTACGAGCAGTACTTC.

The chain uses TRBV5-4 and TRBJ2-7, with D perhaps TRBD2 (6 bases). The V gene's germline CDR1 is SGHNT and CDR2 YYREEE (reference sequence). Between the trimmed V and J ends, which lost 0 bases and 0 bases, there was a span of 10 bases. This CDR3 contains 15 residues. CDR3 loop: CASSLAGAFSYEQYF. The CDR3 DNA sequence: TGTGCCAGCAGCTTGGCGGGAGCTTTCTCCTACGAGCAGTACTTC. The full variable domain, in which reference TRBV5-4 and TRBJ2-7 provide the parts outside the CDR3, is ETGVTQSPTHLIKTRGQQVTLRCSSQSGHNTVSWYQQALGQGPQFIFQYYREEENGRGNFPPRFSGLQFPNYSSELNVNALELDDSALYLCASSLAGAFSYEQYFGPGTRLTVT.

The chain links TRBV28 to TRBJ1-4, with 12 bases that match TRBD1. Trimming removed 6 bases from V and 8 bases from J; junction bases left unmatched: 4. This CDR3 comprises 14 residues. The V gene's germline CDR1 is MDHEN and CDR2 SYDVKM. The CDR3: CASSWDRGLEKLFF. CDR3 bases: TGTGCCAGCAGCTGGGACAGGGGGCTCGAAAAACTGTTTTTT.

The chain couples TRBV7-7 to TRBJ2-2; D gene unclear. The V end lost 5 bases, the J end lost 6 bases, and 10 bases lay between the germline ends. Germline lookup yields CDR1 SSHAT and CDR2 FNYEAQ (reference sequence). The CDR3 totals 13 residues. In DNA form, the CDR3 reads TGTGCCAGCAGCCTCCCCTCAGCCGGGGAGCTGTTTTTT. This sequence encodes CASSLPSAGELFF.

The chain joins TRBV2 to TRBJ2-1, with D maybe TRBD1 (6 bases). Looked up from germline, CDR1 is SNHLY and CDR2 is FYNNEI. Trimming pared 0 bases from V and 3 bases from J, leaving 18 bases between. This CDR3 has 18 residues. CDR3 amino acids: CASSEAGWGLKVYNEQFF. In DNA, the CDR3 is TGTGCCAGCAGTGAAGCAGGTTGGGGGCTCAAGGTCTACAATGAGCAGTTCTTC.

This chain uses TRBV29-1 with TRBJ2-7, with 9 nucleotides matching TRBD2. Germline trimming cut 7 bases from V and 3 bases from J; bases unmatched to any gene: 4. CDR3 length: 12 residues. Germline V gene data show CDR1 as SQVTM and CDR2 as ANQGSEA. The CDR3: CSGRGGGYEQYF. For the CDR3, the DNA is TGCAGCGGGCGGGGGGGAGGCTACGAGCAGTACTTC.

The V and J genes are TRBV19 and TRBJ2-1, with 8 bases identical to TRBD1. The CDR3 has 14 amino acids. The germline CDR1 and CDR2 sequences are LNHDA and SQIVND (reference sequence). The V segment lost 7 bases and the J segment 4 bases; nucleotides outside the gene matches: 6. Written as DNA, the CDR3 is TGTGCCAGTACCTTCGGGACAGGTTACAATGAGCAGTTCTTC. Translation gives CASTFGTGYNEQFF.

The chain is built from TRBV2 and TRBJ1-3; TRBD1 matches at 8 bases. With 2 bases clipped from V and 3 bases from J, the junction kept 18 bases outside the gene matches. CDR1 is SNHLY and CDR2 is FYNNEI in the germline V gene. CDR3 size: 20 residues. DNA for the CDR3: TGTGCCAGCAGTGAAAAGCAATTTTTATGGACAGGGCTGAGTGGAAACACCATATATTTT. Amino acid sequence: CASSEKQFLWTGLSGNTIYF.

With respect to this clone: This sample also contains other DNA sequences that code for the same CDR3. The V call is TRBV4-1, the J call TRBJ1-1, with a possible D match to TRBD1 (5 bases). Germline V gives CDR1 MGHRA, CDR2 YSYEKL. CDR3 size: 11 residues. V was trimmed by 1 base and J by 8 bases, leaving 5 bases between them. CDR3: CASSQAGEAFF. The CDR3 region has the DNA TGCGCCAGCAGCCAAGCAGGGGAAGCTTTCTTT.

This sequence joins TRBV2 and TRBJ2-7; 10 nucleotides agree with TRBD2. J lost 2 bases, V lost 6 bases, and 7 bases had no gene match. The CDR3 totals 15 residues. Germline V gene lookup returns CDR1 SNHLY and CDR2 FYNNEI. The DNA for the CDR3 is TGTGCCAGCAGGGGAGGACTAGCGGCAACCTACGAGCAGTACTTC. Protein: CASRGGLAATYEQYF.

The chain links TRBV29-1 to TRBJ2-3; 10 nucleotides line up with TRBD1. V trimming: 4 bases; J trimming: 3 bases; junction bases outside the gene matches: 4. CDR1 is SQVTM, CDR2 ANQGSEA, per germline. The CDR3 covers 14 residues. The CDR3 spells CSVGQGAWTDTQYF. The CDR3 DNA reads TGCAGCGTTGGACAGGGGGCCTGGACAGATACGCAGTATTTT.

CDR3 in DNA: TGTGCCAGCTCACCACGGACAGGGGGCCAATACAATGAGCAGTTCTTC. Its protein is CASSPRTGGQYNEQFF. The chain carries TRBV18 and TRBJ2-1; TRBD1 matches 11 bases. The CDR3 runs to 16 residues. Germline values: CDR1 KGHSH, CDR2 LQKENI. V lost 1 base to trimming and J lost 4 bases; unmatched junction nucleotides: 3. The full variable domain, completed using reference TRBV18 and TRBJ2-1, is NAGVMQNPRHLVRRRGQEARLRCSPMKGHSHVYWYRQLPEEGLKFMVYLQKENIIDESGMPKERFSAEFPKEGPSILRIQQVVRGDSAAYFCASSPRTGGQYNEQFFGPGTRLTVL.

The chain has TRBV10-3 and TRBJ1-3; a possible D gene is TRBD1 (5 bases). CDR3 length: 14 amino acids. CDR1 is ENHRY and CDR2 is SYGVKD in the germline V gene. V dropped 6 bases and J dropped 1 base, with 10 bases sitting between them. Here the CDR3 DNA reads TGTGCCATCAGGCAGCCAGGGTCTGGAAACACCATATATTTT. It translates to CAIRQPGSGNTIYF.

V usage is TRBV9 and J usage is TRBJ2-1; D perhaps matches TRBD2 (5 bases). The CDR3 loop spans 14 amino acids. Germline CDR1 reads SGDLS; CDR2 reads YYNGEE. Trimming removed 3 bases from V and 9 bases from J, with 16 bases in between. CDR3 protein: CASSGLTYSGEQFF. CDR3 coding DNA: TGTGCCAGCAGCGGGCTGACCTACAGCGGTGAGCAGTTCTTC. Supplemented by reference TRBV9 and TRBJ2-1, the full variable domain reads DSGVTQTPKHLITATGQRVTLRCSPRSGDLSVYWYQQSLDQGLQFLIQYYNGEERAKGNILERFSAQQFPDLHSELNLSSLELGDSALYFCASSGLTYSGEQFFGPGTRLTVL.

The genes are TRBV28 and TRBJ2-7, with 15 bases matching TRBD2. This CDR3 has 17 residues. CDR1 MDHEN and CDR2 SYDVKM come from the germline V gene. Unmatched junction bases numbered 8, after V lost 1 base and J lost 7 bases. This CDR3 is CASSLSRTSGRALEQYF. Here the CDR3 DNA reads TGTGCCAGCAGTTTATCCCGGACTAGCGGGAGGGCCTTGGAGCAGTACTTC. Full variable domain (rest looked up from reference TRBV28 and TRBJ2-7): DVKVTQSSRYLVKRTGEKVFLECVQDMDHENMFWYRQDPGLGLRLIYFSYDVKMKEKGDIPEGYSVSREKKERFSLILESASTNQTSMYLCASSLSRTSGRALEQYFGPGTRLTVT.

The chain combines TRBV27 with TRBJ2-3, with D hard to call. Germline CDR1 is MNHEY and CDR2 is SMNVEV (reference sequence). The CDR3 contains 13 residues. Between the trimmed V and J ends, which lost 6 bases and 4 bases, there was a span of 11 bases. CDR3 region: CASSFQRPDTQYF. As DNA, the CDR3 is TGTGCCAGCAGCTTCCAGCGACCAGATACGCAGTATTTT.

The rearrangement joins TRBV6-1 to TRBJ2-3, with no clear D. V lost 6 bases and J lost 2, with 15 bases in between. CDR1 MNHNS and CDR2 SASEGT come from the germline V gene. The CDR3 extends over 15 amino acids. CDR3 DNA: TGTGCCAGCAGCTCCTCTCGGCGGCCCACAGATACGCAGTATTTT. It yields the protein CASSSSRRPTDTQYF.

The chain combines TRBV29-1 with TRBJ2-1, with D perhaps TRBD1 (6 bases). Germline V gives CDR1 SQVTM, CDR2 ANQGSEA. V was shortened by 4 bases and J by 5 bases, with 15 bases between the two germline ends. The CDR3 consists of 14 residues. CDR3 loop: CSVGRAGQNNEQFF. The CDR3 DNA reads TGCAGCGTTGGCCGAGCAGGACAGAACAATGAGCAGTTCTTC.

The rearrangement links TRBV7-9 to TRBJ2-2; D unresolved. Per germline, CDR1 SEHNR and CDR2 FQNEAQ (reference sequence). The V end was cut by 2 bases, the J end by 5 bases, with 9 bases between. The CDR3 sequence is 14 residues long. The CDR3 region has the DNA TGTGCCAGCAGCTTAATTTCCGTAACCGGGGAGCTGTTTTTT. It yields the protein CASSLISVTGELFF. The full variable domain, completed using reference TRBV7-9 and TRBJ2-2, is DTGVSQNPRHKITKRGQNVTFRCDPISEHNRLYWYRQTLGQGPEFLTYFQNEAQLEKSRLLSDRFSAERPKGSFSTLEIQRTEQGDSAMYLCASSLISVTGELFFGEGSRLTVL.

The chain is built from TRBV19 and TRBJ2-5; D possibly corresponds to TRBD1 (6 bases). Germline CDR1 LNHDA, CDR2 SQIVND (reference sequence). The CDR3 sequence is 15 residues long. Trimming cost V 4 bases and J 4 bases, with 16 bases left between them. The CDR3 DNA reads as TGTGCCAGTAGTACCTTTGGGACATTTGGAGAGACCCAGTACTTC. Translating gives CASSTFGTFGETQYF.

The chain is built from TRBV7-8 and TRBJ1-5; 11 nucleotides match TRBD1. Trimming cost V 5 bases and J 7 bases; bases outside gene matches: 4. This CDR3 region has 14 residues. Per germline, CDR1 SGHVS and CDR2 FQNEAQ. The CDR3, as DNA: TGTGCCAGCAGCCCCGGGACAGGGGGACAGCCCCAGCATTTT. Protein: CASSPGTGGQPQHF.

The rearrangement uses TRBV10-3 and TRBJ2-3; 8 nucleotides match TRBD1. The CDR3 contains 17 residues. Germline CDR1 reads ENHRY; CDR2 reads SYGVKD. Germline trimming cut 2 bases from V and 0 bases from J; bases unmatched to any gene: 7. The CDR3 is CAISETEQGDSTDTQYF. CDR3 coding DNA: TGTGCCATCAGTGAGACGGAACAGGGGGATAGCACAGATACGCAGTATTTT.

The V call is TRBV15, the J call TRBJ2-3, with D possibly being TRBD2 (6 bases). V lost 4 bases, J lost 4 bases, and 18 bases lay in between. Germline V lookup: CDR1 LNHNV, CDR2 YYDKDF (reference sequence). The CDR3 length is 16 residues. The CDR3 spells CATSTVSGTYADTQYF. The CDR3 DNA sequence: TGTGCCACCAGCACCGTCTCCGGGACTTACGCAGATACGCAGTATTTT.

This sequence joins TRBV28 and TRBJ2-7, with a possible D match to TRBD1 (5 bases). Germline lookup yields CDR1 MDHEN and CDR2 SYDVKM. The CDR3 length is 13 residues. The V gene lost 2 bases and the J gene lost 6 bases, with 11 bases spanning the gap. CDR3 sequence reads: CASSLKGLGEQYF. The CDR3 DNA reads TGTGCCAGCAGTTTAAAGGGGCTGGGCGAGCAGTACTTC.

The CDR3 here is CASAPWQKIEAFF. CDR3 nucleotides: TGTGCTAGTGCCCCGTGGCAGAAGATTGAAGCTTTCTTT. The chain has TRBV12-5 and TRBJ1-1, with D unresolved. Trimming stripped 7 bases from V and 7 bases from J, with 16 bases between. CDR1 LGHNT and CDR2 FRNRAP come from the germline V gene. The CDR3 is made up of 13 amino acids.

CDR3 DNA: TGTGCCAGCACGTCCTTCAGGGACCAAGAGACCCAGTACTTC. Residues: CASTSFRDQETQYF. The gene calls are TRBV27 and TRBJ2-5, with a possible D match to TRBD1 (5 bases). V was trimmed by 7 bases and J by 0 bases, leaving 12 bases between them. The CDR3 has 14 amino acids. Germline loops: CDR1 MNHEY, CDR2 SMNVEV (reference sequence).

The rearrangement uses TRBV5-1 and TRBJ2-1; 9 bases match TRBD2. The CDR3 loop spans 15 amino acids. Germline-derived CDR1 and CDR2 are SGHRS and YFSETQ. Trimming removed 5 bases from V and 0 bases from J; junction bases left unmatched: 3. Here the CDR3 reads CASSGREGSYNEQFF. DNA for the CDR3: TGCGCCAGCAGTGGGCGGGAGGGCTCCTACAATGAGCAGTTCTTC.